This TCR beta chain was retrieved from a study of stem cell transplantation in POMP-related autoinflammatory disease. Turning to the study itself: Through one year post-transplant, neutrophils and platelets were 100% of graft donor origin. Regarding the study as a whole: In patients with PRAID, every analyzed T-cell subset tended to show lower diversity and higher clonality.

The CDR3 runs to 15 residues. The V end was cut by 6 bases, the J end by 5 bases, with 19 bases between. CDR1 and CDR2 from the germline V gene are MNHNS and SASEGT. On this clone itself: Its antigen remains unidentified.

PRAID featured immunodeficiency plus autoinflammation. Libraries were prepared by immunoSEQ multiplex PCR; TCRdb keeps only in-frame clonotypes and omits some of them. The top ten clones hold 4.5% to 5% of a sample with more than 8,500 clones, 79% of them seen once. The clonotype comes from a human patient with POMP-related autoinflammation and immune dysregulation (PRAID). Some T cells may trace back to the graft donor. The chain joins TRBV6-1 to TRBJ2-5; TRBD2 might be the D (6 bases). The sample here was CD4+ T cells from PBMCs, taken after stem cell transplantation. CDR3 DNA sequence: TGTGCCAGCAGAGCCGGAGGGCGGGGCCGGGAGACCCAGTACTTC. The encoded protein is CASRAGGRGRETQYF.